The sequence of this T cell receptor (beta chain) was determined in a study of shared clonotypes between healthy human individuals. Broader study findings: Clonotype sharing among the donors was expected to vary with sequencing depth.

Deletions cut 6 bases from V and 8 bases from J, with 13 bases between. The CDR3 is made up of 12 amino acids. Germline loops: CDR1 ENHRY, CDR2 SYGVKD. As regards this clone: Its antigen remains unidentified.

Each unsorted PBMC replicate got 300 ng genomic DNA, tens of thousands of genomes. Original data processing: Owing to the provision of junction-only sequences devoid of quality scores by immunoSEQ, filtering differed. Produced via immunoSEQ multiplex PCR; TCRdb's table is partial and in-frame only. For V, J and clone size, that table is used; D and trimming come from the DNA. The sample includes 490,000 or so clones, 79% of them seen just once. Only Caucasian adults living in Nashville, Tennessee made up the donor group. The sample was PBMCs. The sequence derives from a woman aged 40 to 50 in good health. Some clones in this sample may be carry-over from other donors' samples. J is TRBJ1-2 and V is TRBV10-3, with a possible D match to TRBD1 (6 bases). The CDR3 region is CAIRVGTSGYTF. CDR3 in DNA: TGTGCCATCAGGGTAGGGACAAGCGGCTACACCTTC.